Given below is one T cell receptor (beta chain) in context. The data derive from a study of blood T cell repertoires in COVID-19. Study at large: Specimens from acute and convalescent COVID-19 originated in the United States, Italy and Spain.

Methods used by the authors: Quantification of nucleated cells was approximated via reference gene primer amplification. TCRdb's table, derived via immunoSEQ multiplex PCR, lists solely in-frame clones and lacks some. V, J and clone size are those of that table, while D and trimming were read from the DNA. The table records around 250,000 clones, roughly 89% of them present only once. From germline, CDR1 is KGHDR and CDR2 SFDVKD. Unmatched junction bases numbered 7, after V lost 4 bases and J lost 4 bases. There are 17 residues in the CDR3. The TCR was taken from a woman in her thirties or forties who had recovered from COVID-19. V gene TRBV24-1 combines with J gene TRBJ2-2; 11 nucleotides line up with TRBD2. Sequenced sample: peripheral blood. This chain's CDR3 is CATSDTGTSGFTGELFF. CDR3 DNA: TGTGCCACCAGTGACACCGGGACTAGCGGATTCACCGGGGAGCTGTTTTTT.